The 29 T cell receptor beta chains in this list originate from one sample, sequenced in a study of memory CD4+ T cells and cytomegalovirus serostatus. The protocol was immunoSEQ multiplex PCR, while the TCRdb copy is restricted to in-frame clones and leaves out a portion. The sample lists some 60,000 clones, roughly 77% seen once, with 0.8% to 1.2% in the top ten. Single viable CD3+CD4+CD8-CD45RO+ cells were sorted as the memory CD4+ T cells. Sequencing was carried out using memory CD4+ T cells from blood. Source of these receptors: an adult in good health and CMV-seronegative.

V gene TRBV29-1 combines with J gene TRBJ2-3; D is unresolved. Per the germline V gene, CDR1 is SQVTM and CDR2 is ANQGSEA. This CDR3 is built from 13 residues. Trimming shortened V by 7 bases and J by 2 bases, and 13 bases separated the two germline ends. CDR3 region: CSDRRVDTDTQYF. CDR3 coding DNA: TGCAGCGATCGTAGGGTCGACACAGATACGCAGTATTTT.

The CDR3 sequence: CASGGWGNGDTQYF. The CDR3 DNA is TGTGCCAGCGGGGGTTGGGGGAATGGGGATACGCAGTATTTT. This chain connects TRBV28 to TRBJ2-3; the D gene could be TRBD1 or TRBD2 (5 bases each). V gave up 8 bases and J gave up 6 bases, with 18 bases separating them. CDR3 size: 14 residues. The V gene's germline CDR1 is MDHEN and CDR2 SYDVKM.

The chain is built from TRBV11-2 and TRBJ2-1, with D uncertain. The CDR3 is 13 residues long. Germline CDR1 SGHAT, CDR2 FQNNGV. Trimming took 4 bases from V and 10 from J, leaving 14 bases between them. Written as DNA, the CDR3 is TGTGCCAGCAGCTCCAAATCCTACACGGAGCAGTTCTTC. Its protein product is CASSSKSYTEQFF.

The chain carries TRBV10-3 and TRBJ1-3; possibly TRBD1 for D (5 bases). With 4 bases removed from V and 6 bases from J, the gap between germline ends came to 7 bases. The CDR3 extends over 12 amino acids. Per the germline V gene, CDR1 is ENHRY and CDR2 is SYGVKD. The CDR3 protein is CAISAGVNTIYF. The DNA of the CDR3 is TGTGCCATCAGTGCGGGGGTAAACACCATATATTTT.

V usage is TRBV7-8 and J usage is TRBJ2-7; no reliable D call. Trimming left V 4 bases short and J 3 bases short, with 7 bases between. Germline-derived CDR1 and CDR2 are SGHVS and FQNEAQ. CDR3 length equals 12 residues. DNA of the CDR3: TGTGCCAGCAGCTCAGTAGGCTACGAGCAGTACTTC. The encoded protein is CASSSVGYEQYF.

The chain combines TRBV11-2 with TRBJ2-1, with D possibly being TRBD1 (6 bases). The CDR3 runs 14 residues. Germline lookup yields CDR1 SGHAT and CDR2 FQNNGV. V lost 5 bases to trimming and J lost 4 bases, with 12 bases between them. The CDR3 DNA reads TGTGCCAGCAGCCGAGGACAGTCTTACAATGAGCAGTTCTTC. Translation gives CASSRGQSYNEQFF.

The V call is TRBV19, the J call TRBJ2-1, with TRBD2 as a possible D gene (6 bases). Deletions cut 6 bases from V and 7 bases from J, with 10 bases between. Germline V gene lookup returns CDR1 LNHDA and CDR2 SQIVND (reference sequence). The CDR3 is 12 residues long. The DNA of the CDR3 is TGTGCCAGTAGCGGGAGAGTGAATGAGCAGTTCTTC. Translating it yields CASSGRVNEQFF. Combining the CDR3 with reference TRBV19 and TRBJ2-1 gives the whole variable domain DGGITQSPKYLFRKEGQNVTLSCEQNLNHDAMYWYRQDPGQGLRLIYYSQIVNDFQKGDIAEGYSVSREKKESFPLTVTSAQKNPTAFYLCASSGRVNEQFFGPGTRLTVL.

The J gene is TRBJ1-2, the V gene TRBV6-5; TRBD1 is a possible D gene (5 bases). The germline V gene has CDR1 MNHEY and CDR2 SVGAGI. The CDR3 spans 15 residues. Deletions cut 5 bases from V and 3 bases from J, with 16 bases between. Here the CDR3 DNA reads TGTGCCAGCAGTCAGGTTTCAGGGACCTACTATGGCTACACCTTC. Translated: CASSQVSGTYYGYTF.

This clone is medium-sized within its sample. The CDR3 is CASSRPSDTQYF. The CDR3 DNA follows: TGCGCCAGCAGCAGGCCCTCAGATACGCAGTATTTT. The J gene is TRBJ2-3, the V gene TRBV4-1; D is unclear. Germline V CDR1 and CDR2: MGHRA, YSYEKL. The V and J ends lost 5 bases and 4 bases respectively, with 7 bases between them. The CDR3 runs to 12 residues.

The chain has TRBV2 and TRBJ2-2, with 10 bases identical to TRBD2. J was trimmed by 4 bases and V by 7 bases; bases with no gene match: 6. The length of the CDR3 is 15 residues. CDR1 is SNHLY and CDR2 is FYNNEI in the germline V gene. CDR3 bases: TGTGCCAGCAAGGCTAGCGGGAGTTCCACCGGGGAGCTGTTTTTT. It codes for CASKASGSSTGELFF.

The rearrangement joins TRBV6-5 to TRBJ1-1, with a tentative D call TRBD1 (5 bases). The length of the CDR3 is 14 residues. Trimming left V 1 base short and J 6 bases short, with 12 bases between. Germline values: CDR1 MNHEY, CDR2 SVGAGI. CDR3 nucleotides: TGTGCCAGCAGTTACTTCCAGGGTTCGTCTGAAGCTTTCTTT. Translated: CASSYFQGSSEAFF.

The chain's CDR3 is CASSIVANYNEQFF. The CDR3 DNA reads as TGTGCCAGTAGTATTGTGGCAAACTACAATGAGCAGTTCTTC. The rearrangement links TRBV19 to TRBJ2-1, with D uncertain. Germline loops: CDR1 LNHDA, CDR2 SQIVND (reference sequence). Trimming stripped 3 bases from V and 3 bases from J, with 9 bases between. The CDR3 consists of 14 residues.

As concerns this clone: Other nucleotide sequences from this sample produce the same CDR3. V usage is TRBV11-2 and J usage is TRBJ1-5; 7 nucleotides agree with TRBD1. This CDR3 region has 13 residues. The V gene end was trimmed by 3 bases and the J gene end by 4 bases; junction bases not matched to a gene: 0. Looked up from germline, CDR1 is SGHAT and CDR2 is FQNNGV. The CDR3 bases are TGTGCCAGCAGCTTGGACAGGAATCAGCCCCAGCATTTT. This translates into CASSLDRNQPQHF.

This chain links TRBV2 with TRBJ1-3; 9 positions match TRBD1. Germline trimming cut 7 bases from V and 0 bases from J; bases unmatched to any gene: 4. Germline lookup yields CDR1 SNHLY and CDR2 FYNNEI. The CDR3 is made up of 15 amino acids. CDR3 residues: CASTTTGGSGNTIYF. CDR3 in DNA: TGTGCCAGCACCACGACAGGGGGCTCTGGAAACACCATATATTTT. Based on the CDR3 plus reference TRBV2 and TRBJ1-3, the full variable domain is EPEVTQTPSHQVTQMGQEVILRCVPISNHLYFYWYRQILGQKVEFLVSFYNNEISEKSEIFDDQFSVERPDGSNFTLKIRSTKLEDSAMYFCASTTTGGSGNTIYFGEGSWLTVV.

The chain has TRBV7-9 and TRBJ1-5; a possible D gene is TRBD1 (5 bases). The germline V gene encodes CDR1 SEHNR and CDR2 FQNEAQ (reference sequence). Between the trimmed V and J ends, which lost 1 base and 8 bases, there was a span of 18 bases. CDR3 length: 16 amino acids. For the CDR3, the DNA is TGTGCCAGCAGCTTAGATCCCGGGACGGGACGGGAGCCCCAGCATTTT. It codes for CASSLDPGTGREPQHF.

The chain has TRBV14 and TRBJ1-2, with a tentative D call TRBD1 (6 bases). The V gene lost 0 bases and the J gene lost 8 bases, with 13 bases spanning the gap. Germline CDR1 is SGHDN and CDR2 is FVKESK. CDR3 length: 14 residues. The CDR3 is CASSQDSGGNGYTF. Written as DNA, the CDR3 is TGTGCCAGCAGCCAAGATTCGGGGGGCAACGGCTACACCTTC.

The V and J genes are TRBV5-1 and TRBJ1-5; D not resolved. V lost 4 bases and J 5 bases, leaving 10 bases between the germline ends. The CDR3 runs to 13 residues. Germline CDR1 SGHRS, CDR2 YFSETQ. The CDR3 loop reads CASSPDGYQPQHF. The CDR3 DNA follows: TGCGCCAGCAGCCCGGACGGATATCAGCCCCAGCATTTT.

This sequence joins TRBV15 and TRBJ1-1, with no clear D. The germline V gene has CDR1 LNHNV and CDR2 YYDKDF (reference sequence). Trimming removed 3 bases from V and 1 base from J, with 9 bases in between. The CDR3 runs 14 residues. For the CDR3, the DNA is TGTGCCACCAGCAGCCCGGAGAGGAACACTGAAGCTTTCTTT. This translates into CATSSPERNTEAFF.

V usage is TRBV7-8 and J usage is TRBJ1-4, with 8 bases identical to TRBD1. The CDR3 consists of 16 residues. Germline V gene data show CDR1 as SGHVS and CDR2 as FQNEAQ. The trim removed 3 bases at V and 2 bases at J, leaving 5 bases unmatched. This CDR3 reads CASSFSNRGTNEKLFF. In nucleotides, the CDR3 is TGTGCCAGCAGCTTTAGCAACAGGGGGACTAATGAAAAACTGTTTTTT.

This clone showed up just once. The J gene is TRBJ2-7, the V gene TRBV7-9; tentatively, D is TRBD1 or TRBD2 (5 bases each). CDR1 is SEHNR, CDR2 FQNEAQ, per germline (reference sequence). The germline V and J ends were trimmed by 2 bases and 5 bases, with 16 bases remaining between them. The CDR3 covers 15 residues. The CDR3 is CASSLYEGRVDEQYF. The CDR3 coding sequence is TGTGCCAGCAGCTTATACGAGGGCAGGGTCGACGAGCAGTACTTC.

The V and J genes are TRBV2 and TRBJ2-6; 12 bases map to TRBD1. Looked up from germline, CDR1 is SNHLY and CDR2 is FYNNEI. With V trimmed by 6 bases and J by 3 bases, 12 bases remained unmatched. The CDR3 totals 19 residues. The CDR3 here is CASRGRWGQGAGGANVLTF. The CDR3 nucleotides are TGTGCCAGCAGGGGAAGATGGGGACAGGGGGCCGGTGGGGCCAACGTCCTGACTTTC. The variable domain in full, completed from reference TRBV2 and TRBJ2-6, reads EPEVTQTPSHQVTQMGQEVILRCVPISNHLYFYWYRQILGQKVEFLVSFYNNEISEKSEIFDDQFSVERPDGSNFTLKIRSTKLEDSAMYFCASRGRWGQGAGGANVLTFGAGSRLTVL.

A remark on this clone: In the same sample, other DNA sequences code for this CDR3. This chain links TRBV6-5 with TRBJ2-1, with a weak D call TRBD2 (5 bases). Germline V lookup: CDR1 MNHEY, CDR2 SVGAGI. The length of the CDR3 is 13 residues. The V and J ends lost 2 bases and 6 bases respectively, with 8 bases between them. CDR3 in DNA: TGTGCCAGCAGTTACGACCGGGGCAATGAGCAGTTCTTC. Amino acid sequence: CASSYDRGNEQFF.

The chain links TRBV11-2 to TRBJ1-2; possible D gene TRBD1, 5 bases. Trimming removed 5 bases at V and 2 bases at J, with 12 bases between. The germline CDR1 and CDR2 sequences are SGHAT and FQNNGV. The CDR3 loop spans 14 amino acids. The CDR3 sequence: CASSAGRGNYGYTF. The CDR3 DNA is TGTGCCAGCAGCGCGGGACGCGGAAACTATGGCTACACCTTC.

The chain couples TRBV21-1 to TRBJ2-4. TRBV21-1 represents a pseudogene. This CDR3 has 13 residues. The CDR3 loop reads CATPEGVKHIQYF. The CDR3 nucleotides are TGTGCCACCCCGGAGGGGGTTAAGCACATTCAGTACTTC.

The V call is TRBV5-4, the J call TRBJ2-5; D is possibly TRBD2 (6 bases). CDR1 and CDR2 from the germline V gene are SGHNT and YYREEE (reference sequence). Trimming stripped 5 bases from V and 1 base from J, with 21 bases between. This CDR3 contains 17 residues. Written as DNA, the CDR3 is TGTGCCAGCAGAACTTCCGGGGAAAGGAGGGTCCAAGAGACCCAGTACTTC. Its protein product is CASRTSGERRVQETQYF. Full variable domain (outside the CDR3, taken from reference TRBV5-4 and TRBJ2-5): ETGVTQSPTHLIKTRGQQVTLRCSSQSGHNTVSWYQQALGQGPQFIFQYYREEENGRGNFPPRFSGLQFPNYSSELNVNALELDDSALYLCASRTSGERRVQETQYFGPGTRLLVL.

The V call is TRBV28, the J call TRBJ1-2; perhaps TRBD1 as D (5 bases). With 6 bases removed from V and 6 bases from J, the gap between germline ends came to 14 bases. This CDR3 has 13 residues. Germline loops: CDR1 MDHEN, CDR2 SYDVKM. CDR3 nucleotides: TGTGCCAGCAGGAAATCGGGGACCCATGGCTACACCTTC. Translated: CASRKSGTHGYTF.

The chain employs TRBV29-1 and TRBJ1-2, with a weak D call TRBD1 (6 bases). V lost 7 bases and J 0 bases, leaving 12 bases between the germline ends. Germline V CDR1 and CDR2: SQVTM, ANQGSEA. CDR3 length: 13 residues. The CDR3, as DNA: TGCAGCGGTAGGACAGACCCTAACTATGGCTACACCTTC. Translating gives CSGRTDPNYGYTF.

The V and J genes are TRBV6-1 and TRBJ1-2; D may be TRBD1 (5 bases). The CDR3 runs to 14 residues. V lost 6 bases and J 2 bases, leaving 13 bases between the germline ends. Germline CDR1 is MNHNS and CDR2 is SASEGT. This CDR3 reads CASSPTTANYGYTF. CDR3 nucleotides: TGTGCCAGCAGCCCTACGACAGCGAACTATGGCTACACCTTC.

This clone was recorded once. CDR3 DNA: TGTGCCAGCAGCGTAGCAAGTAACGGTGGGGCGACCGAGCAGTACTTC. Its translation: CASSVASNGGATEQYF. The chain carries TRBV9 and TRBJ2-7; tentative D call: TRBD1 (5 bases). CDR1 is SGDLS, CDR2 YYNGEE, per germline. The CDR3 has 16 amino acids. With 0 bases removed from V and 6 bases from J, the gap between germline ends came to 19 bases.